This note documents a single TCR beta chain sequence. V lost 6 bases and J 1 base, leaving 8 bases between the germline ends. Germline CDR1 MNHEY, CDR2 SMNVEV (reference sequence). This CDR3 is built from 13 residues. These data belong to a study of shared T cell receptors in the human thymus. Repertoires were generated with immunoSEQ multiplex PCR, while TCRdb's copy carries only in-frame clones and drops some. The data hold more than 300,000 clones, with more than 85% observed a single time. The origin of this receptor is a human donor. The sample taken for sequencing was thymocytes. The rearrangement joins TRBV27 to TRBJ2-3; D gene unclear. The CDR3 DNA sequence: TGTGCCAGCAGAGCCCAATGCACAGATACGCAGTATTTT. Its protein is CASRAQCTDTQYF.